The source of this T cell receptor (beta chain) is a study of blood T cell repertoires in COVID-19. Across the whole study: Spain, Italy and the United States supplied samples that represented acute and convalescent COVID-19. Nucleic acid was either cDNA or gDNA, and it came from T cells, B-cell-depleted T cells, or PBMCs.

Germline V gives CDR1 LGHNA, CDR2 YSLEER. This CDR3 contains 14 residues. Trimming shortened V by 3 bases and J by 9 bases, and 12 bases separated the two germline ends. In the original processing: Scientists estimated how many nucleated cells there were by amplifying reference gene primers. TCRdb keeps only in-frame clones here, not all; method: immunoSEQ multiplex PCR. D and trimming come from the DNA, and the V and J calls and clone size come from that table. The sample holds under 85,000 clones, 86% seen once. The chain couples TRBV4-3 to TRBJ1-6; D is perhaps TRBD1 (5 bases). Source material: peripheral blood. This receptor was taken from a human donor in a cohort sampled during active COVID-19. The CDR3 DNA sequence: TGCGCCAGCAGCCAGAAGACAGCCTCTTCACCCCTCCACTTT. Translating gives CASSQKTASSPLHF.